The 25 T cell receptor beta chains presented below share a single source sample, sequenced in a study of cytomegalovirus exposure and HLA in healthy donors. PCR employed 60 Vbeta and 13 Jbeta primers. Assay used: immunoSEQ multiplex PCR; TCRdb lists only in-frame clones, some missing. The data show roughly 240,000 clones, over 75% seen once. Sequencing used PBMCs. The receptors were sampled from a boy younger than 18 in good health and CMV-seronegative.

The chain recombines TRBV6-5 with TRBJ1-2; 11 positions match TRBD1. Germline V lookup: CDR1 MNHEY, CDR2 SVGAGI. J was trimmed by 8 bases and V by 6 bases; bases with no gene match: 8. There are 14 residues in the CDR3. The DNA for the CDR3 is TGTGCCAGCAGCCCGGACAGGGGGCGCCGAGGCTACACCTTC. Its translation is CASSPDRGRRGYTF.

The rearrangement links TRBV27 to TRBJ2-1; D may be TRBD2 (6 bases). V lost 6 bases and J 3 bases, leaving 9 bases between the germline ends. This CDR3 contains 13 residues. Germline V CDR1 and CDR2: MNHEY, SMNVEV (reference sequence). CDR3 DNA: TGTGCCAGCAGACGGGACTTCTACAATGAGCAGTTCTTC. Translation gives CASRRDFYNEQFF.

This sequence joins TRBV5-1 and TRBJ2-1; TRBD2 matches at 8 bases. CDR3 length: 16 residues. Germline lookup yields CDR1 SGHRS and CDR2 YFSETQ. Trimming cost V 4 bases and J 7 bases; bases outside gene matches: 13. The CDR3 loop is CASSPRREGLRNEQFF. In DNA form, the CDR3 reads TGCGCCAGCAGCCCTCGACGGGAGGGCCTAAGAAATGAGCAGTTCTTC.

V usage is TRBV6-1 and J usage is TRBJ2-1; 8 bases match TRBD2. The CDR3 extends over 15 amino acids. V lost 6 bases and J lost 0; bases outside the gene matches: 4. Germline V lookup: CDR1 MNHNS, CDR2 SASEGT. The CDR3 loop reads CASSRGGRSYNEQFF. The CDR3 DNA follows: TGTGCCAGCAGCCGGGGGGGGCGCTCCTACAATGAGCAGTTCTTC.

This chain links TRBV25-1 with TRBJ2-7, with 9 bases lining up with TRBD2. Trimming took 3 bases from V and 6 from J; bases not matched to a gene: 12. This CDR3 is 16 amino acids long. CDR1 is MGHDK and CDR2 is SYGVNS in the germline V gene. CDR3 sequence (DNA): TGTGCCAGCAGTGACAATAGCGGGGGCCCTTTCAGCGAGCAGTACTTC. It encodes CASSDNSGGPFSEQYF.

CDR3 bases: TGTGCCAGCAGTGAATCTCGGGCAGATACGCAGTATTTT. It is translated as CASSESRADTQYF. The genes are TRBV6-1 and TRBJ2-3; D not resolved. This CDR3 has 13 residues. V shed 2 bases and J shed 4 bases, with 7 bases lying between them. Germline V lookup: CDR1 MNHNS, CDR2 SASEGT.

The V and J genes are TRBV5-4 and TRBJ2-7; 7 bases agree with TRBD2. Germline loops: CDR1 SGHNT, CDR2 YYREEE (reference sequence). The CDR3 runs to 15 residues. V shed 1 base and J 5 bases; nucleotides not matched to a gene: 9. The CDR3 sequence: CASSLRRENRNEQYF. The CDR3 nucleotides read TGTGCCAGCAGCTTGAGGCGGGAGAACCGCAACGAGCAGTACTTC. The full variable domain, its missing parts supplied by reference TRBV5-4 and TRBJ2-7, is ETGVTQSPTHLIKTRGQQVTLRCSSQSGHNTVSWYQQALGQGPQFIFQYYREEENGRGNFPPRFSGLQFPNYSSELNVNALELDDSALYLCASSLRRENRNEQYFGPGTRLTVT.

The chain employs TRBV11-2 and TRBJ2-7; 7 bases are a match to TRBD1. Germline loops: CDR1 SGHAT, CDR2 FQNNGV. V lost 5 bases and J lost 6; bases outside the gene matches: 4. The CDR3 consists of 12 residues. The CDR3 spells CASSMTGIEQYF. The CDR3 DNA is TGTGCCAGCAGCATGACAGGGATCGAGCAGTACTTC.

The chain employs TRBV5-1 and TRBJ2-1, with 11 bases that match TRBD2. Looked up from germline, CDR1 is SGHRS and CDR2 is YFSETQ. The J segment lost 4 bases and the V segment lost 1 base, leaving 1 base of the junction unmatched. This CDR3 has 15 amino acids. CDR3 amino acids: CASSLTSGGYNEQFF. The DNA of the CDR3 is TGCGCCAGCAGCTTGACTAGCGGGGGATACAATGAGCAGTTCTTC.

The CDR3 protein is CASKYQGHRVTEAFF. In nucleotides, the CDR3 is TGTGCCAGTAAGTATCAGGGGCACAGGGTCACTGAAGCTTTCTTT. The V and J genes are TRBV19 and TRBJ1-1; maybe TRBD1 (6 bases). CDR3 length: 15 amino acids. The V gene lost 7 bases and the J gene lost 4 bases, with 19 bases spanning the gap. CDR1 is LNHDA and CDR2 is SQIVND in the germline V gene (reference sequence).

This clone occurred once. The chain is built from TRBV6-1 and TRBJ2-7, with a tentative D call TRBD1 (6 bases). Trimming removed 6 bases from V and 6 bases from J, with 15 bases in between. The CDR3 is 13 residues long. Germline CDR1 reads MNHNS; CDR2 reads SASEGT. The chain's CDR3 is CASRGHRAGEQYF. DNA of the CDR3: TGTGCCAGCAGGGGACACAGGGCAGGCGAGCAGTACTTC.

The chain links TRBV30 to TRBJ2-7; 7 positions agree with TRBD1. The germline V gene has CDR1 GTSNPN and CDR2 SVGIG (reference sequence). J was trimmed by 5 bases and V by 5 bases; bases with no gene match: 6. This CDR3 has 12 residues. The CDR3, as DNA: TGTGCCTGGGCCCCCACAGGGGACGAGCAGTACTTC. It yields the protein CAWAPTGDEQYF.

The V call is TRBV2, the J call TRBJ1-1; 8 bases match TRBD1. CDR1 and CDR2 (germline): SNHLY, FYNNEI. V lost 5 bases, J lost 3 bases, and 11 bases stayed unmatched. The CDR3 extends over 16 amino acids. The CDR3 nucleotides are TGTGCCAGCAGTAAGGACAGGGAAGAAGGGCACACTGAAGCTTTCTTT. Encoded protein: CASSKDREEGHTEAFF.

This clone showed up just a few times. The CDR3 coding sequence is TGTGCCAGCAGCCAATCTAGCGGACTTCGGGATCCTAGCTCTGGAAACACCATATATTTT. Amino acid sequence: CASSQSSGLRDPSSGNTIYF. This chain joins TRBV16 and TRBJ1-3; D unclear. V was trimmed by 0 bases and J by 0 bases, leaving 21 bases between them. There are 20 residues in the CDR3. Per germline, CDR1 KGHSY and CDR2 FQNENV.

The chain combines TRBV10-3 with TRBJ2-6, with D possibly matching TRBD2 (6 bases). V lost 6 bases and J 2 bases, leaving 17 bases between the germline ends. Germline-derived CDR1 and CDR2 are ENHRY and SYGVKD. This CDR3 is built from 17 residues. The CDR3 protein is CAIRTTSYGPGANVLTF. The CDR3 DNA reads as TGTGCCATCAGGACCACTAGCTATGGTCCTGGGGCCAACGTCCTGACTTTC.

The rearrangement joins TRBV27 to TRBJ2-7; D may be TRBD2 (5 bases). The CDR3 is 15 amino acids. Germline CDR1 is MNHEY and CDR2 is SMNVEV (reference sequence). Trimming cost V 3 bases and J 0 bases, with 12 bases left between them. The DNA for the CDR3 is TGTGCCAGCAGTTTTTTGGGTAGCGCCTCCTACGAGCAGTACTTC. This encodes CASSFLGSASYEQYF.

This chain links TRBV11-3 with TRBJ2-3; D may be TRBD1 (6 bases). The CDR3 has 17 residues. V was pared by 2 bases and J by 4 bases, with 19 bases between. Germline assignment: CDR1 SGHNT and CDR2 YENEEA. CDR3 DNA sequence: TGTGCCAGCAGCTTAACCCCTGGACAGTCTGGCGCAGATACGCAGTATTTT. Amino acid sequence: CASSLTPGQSGADTQYF. Based on the CDR3 plus reference TRBV11-3 and TRBJ2-3, the full variable domain is EAGVVQSPRYKIIEKKQPVAFWCNPISGHNTLYWYLQNLGQGPELLIRYENEEAVDDSQLPKDRFSAERLKGVDSTLKIQPAELGDSAVYLCASSLTPGQSGADTQYFGPGTRLTVL.

In DNA, the CDR3 is TGTGCCATCAGCGGAGAAGAGACCGGAAGCACAGATACGCAGTATTTT. Translation: CAISGEETGSTDTQYF. The chain employs TRBV10-3 and TRBJ2-3; D unclear. V lost 6 bases and J 0 bases, leaving 16 bases between the germline ends. Germline assignment: CDR1 ENHRY and CDR2 SYGVKD. CDR3 length equals 16 residues.

The chain links TRBV7-2 to TRBJ2-2; D is perhaps TRBD1 (6 bases). Trimming took 5 bases from V and 0 from J, leaving 13 bases between them. The CDR3 length is 16 residues. Germline CDR1 reads SGHTA; CDR2 reads FQGNSA. CDR3 residues: CASSASTGSNTGELFF. In DNA, the CDR3 is TGTGCCAGCAGCGCATCAACAGGGTCGAACACCGGGGAGCTGTTTTTT.

This clone was observed a handful of times. The chain links TRBV13 to TRBJ2-5, with 7 bases aligning to TRBD1. Per the germline V gene, CDR1 is PRHDT and CDR2 is FYEKMQ (reference sequence). The CDR3 spans 14 residues. V dropped 7 bases and J dropped 9; count of bases not matched to a gene: 14. The CDR3 DNA sequence: TGTGCCAGCACCCCACCGGGACAGCCGTGGGCCCAGTACTTC. Amino acids: CASTPPGQPWAQYF.

This clone has more than one count but fewer than ten. The chain recombines TRBV7-8 with TRBJ2-1, with unresolved D. CDR1 is SGHVS, CDR2 FQNEAQ, per germline. V was shortened by 1 base and J by 7 bases, with 20 bases between the two germline ends. The CDR3 runs 17 residues. The CDR3 DNA sequence: TGTGCCAGCAGCTTAGGCTTCTACAGATCAAGCACGAATGAGCAGTTCTTC. Protein: CASSLGFYRSSTNEQFF.

V usage is TRBV2 and J usage is TRBJ2-1; 7 nucleotides align to TRBD2. The CDR3 has 15 amino acids. Trimming at V came to 7 bases and at J to 7 bases, leaving 13 bases not matched to a gene. Germline lookup yields CDR1 SNHLY and CDR2 FYNNEI. CDR3: CASKLGREHGNEQFF. The CDR3 DNA sequence: TGTGCCAGCAAGTTAGGGCGGGAGCACGGTAATGAGCAGTTCTTC.

The rearrangement joins TRBV4-1 to TRBJ1-1, with TRBD1 identical over 7 bases. Germline-derived CDR1 and CDR2 are MGHRA and YSYEKL. Unmatched junction bases numbered 7, after V lost 2 bases and J lost 1 base. CDR3 length: 16 residues. CDR3 region: CASSQRLRGENTEAFF. DNA of the CDR3: TGCGCCAGCAGCCAAAGGCTCAGGGGGGAGAACACTGAAGCTTTCTTT.

The gene calls are TRBV6-4 and TRBJ2-4; maybe TRBD1 (6 bases). The V end lost 0 bases, the J end lost 6 bases, and 12 bases lay between the germline ends. This CDR3 contains 15 residues. Germline V gene data show CDR1 as MRHNA and CDR2 as SNTAGT. CDR3 region: CASSDSIEGGNIQYF. The CDR3 region has the DNA TGTGCCAGCAGTGACTCGATTGAAGGGGGAAACATTCAGTACTTC.

This rearrangement joins TRBV2 to TRBJ1-3; D is undetermined. Trimming stripped 5 bases from V and 4 bases from J, with 15 bases between. Per germline, CDR1 SNHLY and CDR2 FYNNEI. The CDR3 is 15 amino acids. The CDR3 reads CASSLSVKTGNTIYF. The CDR3 region has the DNA TGTGCCAGCAGTCTTTCCGTTAAGACAGGAAACACCATATATTTT.